This TCR beta chain appears in the sequencing data of a study of T cell repertoires in cytomegalovirus infection. Study at large: Indications of both CMV infection and matching HLA type were provided by public TCR beta signatures.

MiXCR was run by TCRdb on the reads, yielding one entry per CDR3 protein. The table lists 250,000 to 400,000 distinct CDR3 sequences, 25% of them singletons. Study observations and caveats: Cumulative public TCR beta family frequency identified carriers of CMV plus the relevant HLA.

The trim removed 0 bases at V and 5 bases at J, leaving 0 bases unmatched. The CDR3 spans 14 residues. With regard to this clonotype: Antigen specificity is unknown.

This rearrangement joins TRBV5-3 to TRBJ2-1, with 9 bases matching TRBD2. TRBV5-3 is an ORF, with its function uncertain. The clonotype comes from a human donor in good health (CMV status not recorded). Some clones in this sample may be carry-over from other donors' samples. The specimen was cultured PBMCs, collected from culture after CMV antigen stimulation. The CDR3 sequence: CARSLGGRDNEQFF. In DNA, the CDR3 is TGTGCCAGAAGCTTGGGCGGGAGGGACAATGAGCAGTTCTTC.